The 24 T cell receptor beta chains given below trace back to one sample, sequenced in a study of cytomegalovirus exposure and HLA in healthy donors. The study ran its PCR with 60 Vbeta and 13 Jbeta primers. Libraries were prepared by immunoSEQ multiplex PCR; TCRdb keeps only in-frame clonotypes and omits some of them. The data contain more than 95,000 clones, nearly 80% of them singletons. Sequenced input: PBMCs. These receptors all come from a man between 25 and 39 years old in good health and CMV-seronegative.

The chain recombines TRBV11-2 with TRBJ2-7, with 7 bases matching TRBD1. V dropped 5 bases and J dropped 5; count of bases not matched to a gene: 9. This CDR3 has 14 amino acids. Germline V gives CDR1 SGHAT, CDR2 FQNNGV. The CDR3 spells CASSPRQGSNEQYF. CDR3 bases: TGTGCCAGCAGCCCCCGACAGGGCTCAAACGAGCAGTACTTC.

The genes are TRBV4-1 and TRBJ1-2, with D possibly TRBD1 on 6 matching bases. The CDR3 sequence is 14 residues long. With 3 bases removed from V and 3 bases from J, the gap between germline ends came to 11 bases. Germline V lookup: CDR1 MGHRA, CDR2 YSYEKL. This chain's CDR3 is CASSHQQGDYGYTF. The CDR3 DNA sequence: TGCGCCAGCAGCCACCAACAGGGCGACTATGGCTACACCTTC.

This chain links TRBV10-1 with TRBJ2-5; 7 positions agree with TRBD2. This CDR3 region has 13 residues. Germline lookup yields CDR1 WNHNN and CDR2 SYGVQD (reference sequence). Losses at the gene ends were 6 bases for V and 3 bases for J; bases not matched to a gene: 4. Written as DNA, the CDR3 is TGCGCCAGCAGCCCACGGGGGGAAGAGACCCAGTACTTC. Its translation is CASSPRGEETQYF.

The gene calls are TRBV9 and TRBJ2-6; the match to TRBD1 covers 9 bases. This CDR3 has 18 amino acids. CDR1 SGDLS and CDR2 YYNGEE come from the germline V gene. V lost 0 bases, J lost 1 base, and 5 bases stayed unmatched. The CDR3 region is CASSVAGQGLSGANVLTF. The CDR3 DNA is TGTGCCAGCAGCGTAGCGGGACAGGGCCTTTCTGGGGCCAACGTCCTGACTTTC.

This chain uses TRBV5-1 with TRBJ2-3; a weak D match, TRBD1 (5 bases). V dropped 0 bases and J dropped 3 bases, with 8 bases sitting between them. Looked up from germline, CDR1 is SGHRS and CDR2 is YFSETQ. This CDR3 contains 14 residues. The CDR3 region has the DNA TGCGCCAGCAGCTTGGAACAGGCTACAGATACGCAGTATTTT. Residues: CASSLEQATDTQYF. The variable domain in full, completed from reference TRBV5-1 and TRBJ2-3, reads KAGVTQTPRYLIKTRGQQVTLSCSPISGHRSVSWYQQTPGQGLQFLFEYFSETQRNKGNFPGRFSGRQFSNSRSEMNVSTLELGDSALYLCASSLEQATDTQYFGPGTRLTVL.

The V call is TRBV5-6, the J call TRBJ2-1; 7 bases map to TRBD2. This CDR3 is built from 16 residues. V dropped 0 bases and J dropped 4; count of bases not matched to a gene: 7. CDR1 and CDR2 from the germline V gene are SGHDT and YYEEEE. In DNA, the CDR3 is TGTGCCAGCAGCTTGGCCTTGGCGGGAGCATACAATGAGCAGTTCTTC. Translated, it gives CASSLALAGAYNEQFF.

The CDR3: CASSLLGVRNTEAFF. CDR3 nucleotides: TGTGCCAGCAGCTTGTTAGGGGTTCGGAACACTGAAGCTTTCTTT. V is TRBV5-6 and J is TRBJ1-1; a weak D match, TRBD1 (5 bases). The CDR3 covers 15 residues. V lost 1 base to trimming and J lost 1 base, with 11 bases between them. CDR1 and CDR2 (germline): SGHDT, YYEEEE.

The V and J genes are TRBV19 and TRBJ1-4, with TRBD1 matching over 7 bases. The germline gives CDR1 LNHDA, CDR2 SQIVND (reference sequence). V trimming: 4 bases; J trimming: 3 bases; junction bases outside the gene matches: 5. CDR3 length equals 15 residues. CDR3 in amino acids: CASSTQGDPNEKLFF. CDR3 nucleotides: TGTGCCAGTAGTACCCAGGGGGATCCTAATGAAAAACTGTTTTTT.

The rearrangement links TRBV28 to TRBJ1-4; 7 nucleotides match TRBD1. The CDR3 runs 14 residues. Germline assignment: CDR1 MDHEN and CDR2 SYDVKM. The V gene end was trimmed by 7 bases and the J gene end by 3 bases; junction bases not matched to a gene: 5. The CDR3 DNA is TGTGCCAGCACCTGGGGACAGCCTAATGAAAAACTGTTTTTT. It is translated as CASTWGQPNEKLFF.

This clone showed up just a few times. J is TRBJ2-3 and V is TRBV11-2; the D gene is possibly TRBD2 (6 bases). This CDR3 comprises 13 residues. The germline V gene has CDR1 SGHAT and CDR2 FQNNGV. The V end was cut by 2 bases, the J end by 7 bases, with 10 bases between. The CDR3 region is CASSLSGGNTQYF. CDR3 nucleotides: TGTGCCAGCAGCTTAAGTGGAGGGAATACGCAGTATTTT.

This clone was seen just once. The V call is TRBV4-3, the J call TRBJ2-3, with 7 bases identical to TRBD2. Germline lookup yields CDR1 LGHNA and CDR2 YSLEER. V gave up 0 bases and J gave up 4 bases; unmatched junction bases: 7. The CDR3 totals 16 residues. CDR3 DNA: TGCGCCAGCAGCCAAGATGCCGGGACTACCCCAGATACGCAGTATTTT. Its translation: CASSQDAGTTPDTQYF.

This chain joins TRBV6-4 and TRBJ1-6; D is possibly TRBD1 (6 bases). Trimming left V 2 bases short and J 4 bases short, with 27 bases between. Germline CDR1 is MRHNA and CDR2 is SNTAGT. The CDR3 sequence is 21 residues long. The CDR3 loop is CASSDGTGARWGPGYNSPLHF. CDR3 DNA sequence: TGTGCCAGCAGTGACGGAACAGGAGCCCGATGGGGGCCCGGGTATAATTCACCCCTCCACTTT.

The chain is built from TRBV7-9 and TRBJ2-5; D is possibly TRBD2 (5 bases). V was clipped by 4 bases and J by 4 bases, with 13 bases between them. This CDR3 has 14 residues. The germline V gene has CDR1 SEHNR and CDR2 FQNEAQ (reference sequence). In nucleotides, the CDR3 is TGTGCCAGCAGCTCCCCTAGCCAACCAGAGACCCAGTACTTC. It is translated as CASSSPSQPETQYF.

The chain couples TRBV5-4 to TRBJ2-3, with D perhaps TRBD2 (7 bases). The germline V and J ends were trimmed by 0 bases and 0 bases, with 11 bases remaining between them. This CDR3 spans 16 amino acids. The V gene's germline CDR1 is SGHNT and CDR2 YYREEE (reference sequence). The CDR3 spells CASSLGRGGSTDTQYF. In DNA, the CDR3 is TGTGCCAGCAGCTTGGGTAGGGGGGGAAGCACAGATACGCAGTATTTT.

This clone occurred once. The V call is TRBV5-4, the J call TRBJ1-3; perhaps TRBD1 as D (6 bases). Germline V lookup: CDR1 SGHNT, CDR2 YYREEE (reference sequence). The CDR3 runs to 15 residues. The V end was cut by 4 bases, the J end by 0 bases, with 11 bases between. The CDR3 here is CASSNRQASGNTIYF. The DNA of the CDR3 is TGTGCCAGCAGCAACCGACAGGCCTCTGGAAACACCATATATTTT.

This rearrangement joins TRBV10-2 to TRBJ2-1, with D perhaps TRBD1 (6 bases). Germline CDR1 and CDR2: WSHSY and SAAADI. The CDR3 length is 13 residues. Between the trimmed V and J ends, which lost 7 bases and 7 bases, there was a span of 14 bases. The CDR3 here is CASKFSGENEQFF. As DNA, the CDR3 is TGCGCCAGCAAGTTTTCAGGGGAGAATGAGCAGTTCTTC.

The chain couples TRBV6-5 to TRBJ2-6; tentative D call: TRBD1 (5 bases). The CDR3 has 14 amino acids. Between the trimmed V and J ends, which lost 5 bases and 1 base, there was a span of 6 bases. The germline CDR1 and CDR2 sequences are MNHEY and SVGAGI. In DNA form, the CDR3 reads TGTGCCAGCAGTGACAGATCTGGGGCCAACGTCCTGACTTTC. Residues: CASSDRSGANVLTF.

The J gene is TRBJ2-3, the V gene TRBV6-4; D not resolved. There are 15 residues in the CDR3. Trimming removed 4 bases from V and 0 bases from J, with 11 bases in between. Germline assignment: CDR1 MRHNA and CDR2 SNTAGT. The CDR3 nucleotides are TGTGCCAGCAGTGGAGAAGCTATAAGCACAGATACGCAGTATTTT. Its translation is CASSGEAISTDTQYF.

In its sample, this clone was seen once. The rearrangement links TRBV9 to TRBJ2-7; 14 bases match TRBD2. Per the germline V gene, CDR1 is SGDLS and CDR2 is YYNGEE. J lost 7 bases, V lost 2 bases, and 2 bases had no gene match. The CDR3 contains 14 residues. The CDR3 DNA follows: TGTGCCAGCAGCGTTGGGACTAGCGGGAGTGAGCAGTACTTC. Protein product: CASSVGTSGSEQYF.

V usage is TRBV7-9 and J usage is TRBJ1-2; 10 nucleotides align to TRBD1. V trimming: 4 bases; J trimming: 10 bases; junction bases outside the gene matches: 3. The CDR3 is 12 residues long. The V gene's germline CDR1 is SEHNR and CDR2 FQNEAQ (reference sequence). DNA for the CDR3: TGTGCCAGCAGCTGGACAGGGGGGAACTACACCTTC. Encoded protein: CASSWTGGNYTF.

V and J are TRBV4-3 and TRBJ1-2; D is unresolved. The CDR3 spans 13 residues. Trimming removed 4 bases from V and 0 bases from J, with 6 bases in between. Germline V CDR1 and CDR2: LGHNA, YSLEER. DNA for the CDR3: TGCGCCAGCAGCCCGGAGCCTAACTATGGCTACACCTTC. Encoded protein: CASSPEPNYGYTF.

J is TRBJ1-2 and V is TRBV20-1; D might be TRBD1 (5 bases). V lost 3 bases and J lost 8, with 10 bases in between. Germline values: CDR1 DFQATT, CDR2 SNEGSKA (reference sequence). The length of the CDR3 is 11 residues. In DNA form, the CDR3 reads TGCAGTGCTAGCGGCTCAGGGGGCTACACCTTC. Protein sequence: CSASGSGGYTF.

The chain uses TRBV7-2 and TRBJ2-5; 8 bases fit TRBD2. The DNA matches TRBJ2-7 better at its end, which makes the J call doubtful. Per germline, CDR1 SGHTA and CDR2 FQGNSA. This CDR3 spans 16 amino acids. CDR3 DNA sequence: TGTGCCAGCAGCCCCCGCTCGACTAGCGCATCCTACGAGCAGTACTTC. Translated: CASSPRSTSASYEQYF.

V is TRBV10-3 and J is TRBJ2-1; 16 nucleotides match TRBD2. Germline lookup yields CDR1 ENHRY and CDR2 SYGVKD. Losses at the gene ends were 9 bases for V and 9 bases for J; bases not matched to a gene: 5. The CDR3 contains 14 residues. CDR3 DNA: TGTGCCATTTCCGGGACTAGCGGGGGGGGTGAGCAGTTCTTC. Translation: CAISGTSGGGEQFF.